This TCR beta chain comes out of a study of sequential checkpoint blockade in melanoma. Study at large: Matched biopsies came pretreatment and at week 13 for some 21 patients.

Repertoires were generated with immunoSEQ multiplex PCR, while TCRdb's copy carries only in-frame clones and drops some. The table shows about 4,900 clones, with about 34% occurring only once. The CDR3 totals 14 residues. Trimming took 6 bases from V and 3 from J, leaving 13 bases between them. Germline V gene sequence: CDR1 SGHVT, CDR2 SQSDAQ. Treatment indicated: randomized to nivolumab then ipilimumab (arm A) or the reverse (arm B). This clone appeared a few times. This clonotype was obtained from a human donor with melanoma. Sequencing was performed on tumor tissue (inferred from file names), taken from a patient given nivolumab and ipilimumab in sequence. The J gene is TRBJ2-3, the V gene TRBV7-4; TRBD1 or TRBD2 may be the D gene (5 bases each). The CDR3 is CASSGGHRTDTQYF. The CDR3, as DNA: TGTGCCAGCAGTGGAGGACATCGGACAGATACGCAGTATTTT. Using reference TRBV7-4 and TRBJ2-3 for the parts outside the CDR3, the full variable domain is GAGVSQSPRYKVAKRGRDVALRCDSISGHVTLYWYRQTLGQGSEVLTYSQSDAQRDKSGRPSGRFSAERPERSVSTLKIQRTEQGDSAVYLCASSGGHRTDTQYFGPGTRLTVL.